This is a list of T cell receptor beta chains from one sample in a study of CD8 T cells in ankylosing spondylitis. TCRdb called the 5' RACE reads again in MiXCR, with one record for every CDR3 protein. The data contain about 31,000 distinct CDR3 sequences, approximately 7.1% of them seen just once; the ten biggest clones take up about 10%. Sequencing was performed on blood, either unsorted or a sorted T cell fraction (not recorded which). These receptors were collected from a male donor with ankylosing spondylitis or in good health (not recorded which). Each CDR3 is given with its conserved first and last residue. D genes are given only for firm matches. The size of a clone is reported for some rows only, either as once, few or many, or as a class for expanded clones.

>TRBV2|TRBJ2-1|TRBD1|many
TGTGCCAGCACCCTTACAGGGGGCGCCTACAATGAGCAGTTCTTC
CASTLTGGAYNEQFF
>TRBV10-3|TRBJ2-7|TRBD1|many
TGTGCCATCAGTGAGTCTCGTACAGGGGGTGAGTACGAGCAGTACTTC
CAISESRTGGEYEQYF
>TRBV11-2|TRBJ2-7|NA|many
TGTGCCAGCAGCTTAGATCAGGGACCGAACGAGCAGTACTTC
CASSLDQGPNEQYF
>TRBV5-1|TRBJ1-4|NA|few
TGCGCCAGCAGCTTGGAGGGACGGGCAACTAATGAAAAACTGTTTTTT
CASSLEGRATNEKLFF
>TRBV29-1|TRBJ1-5|TRBD1|many
TGCAGCGCGCAGGGGGCGGAAGATCAGCCCCAGCATTTT
CSAQGAEDQPQHF
>TRBV2|TRBJ1-6|TRBD1|many
TGTGCCAGCAGTGAAGAACAGGGGGCCAATTCACCCCTCCACTTT
CASSEEQGANSPLHF
>TRBV20-1|TRBJ1-1|TRBD1|many
TGCAGTGCTACCAGGGGGCTGGGCACTGAAGCTTTCTTT
CSATRGLGTEAFF
>TRBV21-1|TRBJ2-7|NA|many
TGTGCCAGCAGCAATGGGGACTTAACTCCCTCCTACGAGCAGTACTTC
CASSNGDLTPSYEQYF
>TRBV2|TRBJ1-2|NA|many
TGTGCCAGCAGTGAAGGGGAACAGGGACAAGGCTATGGCTACACCTTC
CASSEGEQGQGYGYTF
>TRBV2|TRBJ2-7|NA|many
TGTGCCAGCGAGGACGGGGCCTCCTACGAGCAGTACTTC
CASEDGASYEQYF
>TRBV6-6|TRBJ2-1|TRBD1|many
TGTGCCAGCAGTTATCGGGACAGGGTCAATGAGCAGTTCTTC
CASSYRDRVNEQFF
>TRBV9|TRBJ2-1|NA|few
TGTGCCAGCAGCGTACCACCGCAGGGTAACAATGAGCAGTTCTTC
CASSVPPQGNNEQFF
>TRBV4-2|TRBJ2-3|NA|many
TGTGCCAGCAGCCAAGATGTGGCAGGTCACGCGGGGGATACGCAGTATTTT
CASSQDVAGHAGDTQYF
>TRBV25-1|TRBJ1-1|NA|many
TGTGCCAGCGGACAAAGCGTTAACACTGAAGCTTTCTTT
CASGQSVNTEAFF
>TRBV3-1|TRBJ1-2|NA|few
TGTGCCAGCAGCCAGGTGGCAGGAGTTAACTATGGCTACACCTTC
CASSQVAGVNYGYTF
>TRBV7-9|TRBJ2-7|NA|few
TGTGCCAGCAGCTTAATTTCGTGGGGGAGCCATCCCTACGAGCAGTACTTC
CASSLISWGSHPYEQYF
>TRBV5-6|TRBJ2-7|NA|many
TGTGCCAGCAGAAAAGTAATAGGCCTCGCTTCCTACGAGCAGTACTTC
CASRKVIGLASYEQYF
>TRBV11-2|TRBJ2-1|TRBD1|NA
TGTGCCAGCAGCTTTCAGGGGGCCCTAGGTAATGAGCAGTTCTTC
CASSFQGALGNEQFF
>TRBV29-1|TRBJ2-4|TRBD2|many
TGCAGCGTTGAAGAAGCATTAGCGGGAAAAGCAGACATTCAGTACTTC
CSVEEALAGKADIQYF
>TRBV7-7|TRBJ2-5|TRBD2|NA
TGTGCTAGCAGCTTCGCCGGGACTAGCGGGAGTGGGGAGACCCAGTACTTC
CASSFAGTSGSGETQYF
>TRBV2|TRBJ2-7|NA|many
TGTGCCAGCAGTGAAACTCCGTCCTACGAGCAGTACTTC
CASSETPSYEQYF
>TRBV20-1|TRBJ2-1|NA|many
TGCTGTGCTAGAGATCGGGGAGTGGGGTCCTACAATGAGCAGTTCTTC
CCARDRGVGSYNEQFF
>TRBV5-1|TRBJ2-1|TRBD2|many
TGCGCCAGCAGCCCGCTAAGGACTAGCGGGTCGTTCTTC
CASSPLRTSGSFF
>TRBV29-1|TRBJ1-1|NA|many
TGCAGCGTTAAGGCCGGGAACACTGAAGCTTTCTTT
CSVKAGNTEAFF
>TRBV7-9|TRBJ2-1|TRBD2|NA
TGTGCCAGCAGTTTGGCGGGAGGCAATGAGCAGTTCTTC
CASSLAGGNEQFF
>TRBV5-1|TRBJ2-5|TRBD2|many
TGCGCCAGCAGCTTGATTCATCGGGCTAGCGGGCGCCACCGGTATTCGGAGAAAGAGACCCAGTACTTC
CASSLIHRASGRHRYSEKETQYF